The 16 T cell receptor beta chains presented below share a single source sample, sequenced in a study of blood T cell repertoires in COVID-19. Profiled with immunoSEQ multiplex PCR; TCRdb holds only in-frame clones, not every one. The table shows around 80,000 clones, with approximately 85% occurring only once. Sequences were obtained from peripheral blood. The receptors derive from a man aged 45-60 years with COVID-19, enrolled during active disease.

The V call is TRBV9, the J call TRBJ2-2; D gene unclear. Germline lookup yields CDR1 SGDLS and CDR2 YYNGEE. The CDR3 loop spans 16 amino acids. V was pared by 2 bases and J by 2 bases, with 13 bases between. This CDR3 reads CASSVAPTVNTGELFF. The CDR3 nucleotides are TGTGCCAGCAGCGTTGCCCCCACAGTTAACACCGGGGAGCTGTTTTTT.

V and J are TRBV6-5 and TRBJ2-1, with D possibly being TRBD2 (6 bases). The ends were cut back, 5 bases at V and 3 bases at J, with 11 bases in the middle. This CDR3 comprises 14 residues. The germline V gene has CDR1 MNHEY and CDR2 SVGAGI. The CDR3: CASSIAELYNEQFF. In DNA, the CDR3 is TGTGCCAGCAGTATAGCGGAGCTCTACAATGAGCAGTTCTTC.

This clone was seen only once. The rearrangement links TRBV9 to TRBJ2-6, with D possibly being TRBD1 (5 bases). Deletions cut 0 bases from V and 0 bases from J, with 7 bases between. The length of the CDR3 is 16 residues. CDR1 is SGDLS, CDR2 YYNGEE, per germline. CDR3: CASSVGGLSGANVLTF. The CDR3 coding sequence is TGTGCCAGCAGCGTAGGGGGCCTCTCTGGGGCCAACGTCCTGACTTTC.

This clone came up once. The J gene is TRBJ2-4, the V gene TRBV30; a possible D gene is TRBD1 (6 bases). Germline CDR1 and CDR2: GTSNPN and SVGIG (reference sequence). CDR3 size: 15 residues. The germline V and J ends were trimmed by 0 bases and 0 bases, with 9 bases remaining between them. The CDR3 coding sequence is TGTGCCTGGAGTGTTATAGGGGGAGCCAAAAACATTCAGTACTTC. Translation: CAWSVIGGAKNIQYF.

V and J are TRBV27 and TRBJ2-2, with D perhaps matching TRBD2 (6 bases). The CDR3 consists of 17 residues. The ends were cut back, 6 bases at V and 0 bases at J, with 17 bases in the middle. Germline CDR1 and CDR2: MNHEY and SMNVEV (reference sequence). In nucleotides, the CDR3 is TGTGCCAGCAGACCTTCGCTAGCGCTTGCGAACACCGGGGAGCTGTTTTTT. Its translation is CASRPSLALANTGELFF.

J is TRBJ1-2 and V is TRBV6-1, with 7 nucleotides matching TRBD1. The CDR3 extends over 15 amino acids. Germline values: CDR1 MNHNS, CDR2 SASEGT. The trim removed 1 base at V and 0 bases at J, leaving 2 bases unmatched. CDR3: CASSEVGTANYGYTF. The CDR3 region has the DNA TGTGCCAGCAGTGAAGTCGGGACAGCTAACTATGGCTACACCTTC.

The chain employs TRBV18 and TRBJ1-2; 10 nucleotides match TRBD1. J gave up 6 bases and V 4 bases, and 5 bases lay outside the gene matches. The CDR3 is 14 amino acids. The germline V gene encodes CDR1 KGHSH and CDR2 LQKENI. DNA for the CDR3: TGTGCCAGCTCACAAATGACAGGGGGCAATGGCTACACCTTC. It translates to CASSQMTGGNGYTF.

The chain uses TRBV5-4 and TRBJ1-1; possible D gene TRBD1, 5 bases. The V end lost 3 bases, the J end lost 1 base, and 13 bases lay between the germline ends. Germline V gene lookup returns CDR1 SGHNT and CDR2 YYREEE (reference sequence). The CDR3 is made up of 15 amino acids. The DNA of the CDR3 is TGTGCCAGCAGCTCGGGCGGGACGGCGAACACTGAAGCTTTCTTT. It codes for CASSSGGTANTEAFF.

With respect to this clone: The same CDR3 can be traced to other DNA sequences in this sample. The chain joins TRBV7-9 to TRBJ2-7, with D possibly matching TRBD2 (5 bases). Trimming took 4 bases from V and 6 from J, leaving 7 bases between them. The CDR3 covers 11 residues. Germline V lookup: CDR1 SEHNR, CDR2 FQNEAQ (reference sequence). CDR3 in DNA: TGTGCCAGCAGCTCCGCGGGCGAGCAGTACTTC. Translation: CASSSAGEQYF.

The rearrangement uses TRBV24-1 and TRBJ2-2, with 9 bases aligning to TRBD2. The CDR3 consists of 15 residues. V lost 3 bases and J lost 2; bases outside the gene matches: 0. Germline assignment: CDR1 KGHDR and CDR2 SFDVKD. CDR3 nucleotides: TGTGCCACCAGTGATCTAGCGGGAAACACCGGGGAGCTGTTTTTT. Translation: CATSDLAGNTGELFF.

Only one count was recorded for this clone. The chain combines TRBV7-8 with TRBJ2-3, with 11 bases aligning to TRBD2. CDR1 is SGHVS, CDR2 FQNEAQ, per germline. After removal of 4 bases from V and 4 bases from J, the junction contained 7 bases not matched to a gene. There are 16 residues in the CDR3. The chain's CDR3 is CASSSDLAGGSDTQYF. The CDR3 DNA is TGTGCCAGCAGCTCCGACCTAGCGGGAGGTTCAGATACGCAGTATTTT.

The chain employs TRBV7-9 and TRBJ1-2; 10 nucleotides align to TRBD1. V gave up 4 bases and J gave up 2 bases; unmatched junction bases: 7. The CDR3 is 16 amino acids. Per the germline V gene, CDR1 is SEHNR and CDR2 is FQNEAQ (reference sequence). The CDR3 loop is CASSSWSGQGNYGYTF. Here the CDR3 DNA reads TGTGCCAGCAGCTCCTGGTCGGGACAGGGGAACTATGGCTACACCTTC.

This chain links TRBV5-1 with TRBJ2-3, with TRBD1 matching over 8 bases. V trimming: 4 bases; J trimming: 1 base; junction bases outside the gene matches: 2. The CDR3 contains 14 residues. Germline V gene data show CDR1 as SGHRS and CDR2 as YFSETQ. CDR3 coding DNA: TGCGCCAGCAGCATGGGACAGGGCACAGATACGCAGTATTTT. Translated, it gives CASSMGQGTDTQYF.

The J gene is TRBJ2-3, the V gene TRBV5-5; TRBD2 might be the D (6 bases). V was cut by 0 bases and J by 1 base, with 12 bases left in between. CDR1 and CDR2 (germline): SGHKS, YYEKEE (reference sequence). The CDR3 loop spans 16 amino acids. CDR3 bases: TGTGCCAGCAGCTTGGTTATAGCTAGCGGCACAGATACGCAGTATTTT. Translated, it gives CASSLVIASGTDTQYF.

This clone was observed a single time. DNA for the CDR3: TGTGCCATCACCGAGGGTCAGGGGGTGGGCACCTACAATGAGCAGTTCTTC. This gives the protein CAITEGQGVGTYNEQFF. The V call is TRBV10-3, the J call TRBJ2-1; 7 nucleotides line up with TRBD1. The CDR3 contains 17 residues. V lost 7 bases, J lost 2 bases, and 14 bases stayed unmatched. Germline loops: CDR1 ENHRY, CDR2 SYGVKD.

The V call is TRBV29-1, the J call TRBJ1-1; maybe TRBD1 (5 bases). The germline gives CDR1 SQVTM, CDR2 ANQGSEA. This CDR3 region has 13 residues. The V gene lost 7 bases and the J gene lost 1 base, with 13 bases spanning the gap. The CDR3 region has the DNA TGCAGCGCTGGACATACAAGGAACACTGAAGCTTTCTTT. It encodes CSAGHTRNTEAFF.